The sequence of this T cell receptor (beta chain) was determined in a study of cytomegalovirus exposure and HLA in healthy donors. In the PCR, 60 Vbeta and 13 Jbeta primers were used. Data came from immunoSEQ multiplex PCR; TCRdb stores just in-frame clones and leaves some out. Among approximately 200,000 clones listed, more than 65% were seen once. While unrecorded immune exposures were likely, the donors were nominally healthy when sampled. V was clipped by 6 bases and J by 1 base, with 9 bases between them. This CDR3 region has 13 residues. Germline CDR1 reads ENHRY; CDR2 reads SYGVKD. This TCR was sampled from a young woman in good health and CMV-seropositive. The specimen was PBMCs. The V call is TRBV10-3, the J call TRBJ1-1; the D gene is possibly TRBD1 (5 bases). The CDR3 loop reads CAISATANTEAFF. In DNA, the CDR3 is TGTGCCATCAGCGCGACAGCGAACACTGAAGCTTTCTTT.